This TCR beta chain is from a study of blood T cell repertoires in COVID-19. Study in general: Acute-phase and convalescent COVID-19 samples originated in the United States, Italy and Spain.

Sequenced by immunoSEQ multiplex PCR; TCRdb stores in-frame clones only, minus some. The sample records 250,000 to 350,000 clones, more than 65% being singletons. The V gene lost 0 bases and the J gene lost 5 bases, with 13 bases spanning the gap. CDR1 is LGHNA and CDR2 is YNFKEQ in the germline V gene. CDR3 size: 16 residues. The sequenced material came from peripheral blood. The TCR was taken from a person aged 70 to 85 with COVID-19, enrolled during active disease. The V gene is TRBV4-2, the J gene TRBJ1-4; tentatively, D is TRBD1 (6 bases). DNA of the CDR3: TGTGCCAGCAGCCAAGATGGGAGGGGGGCCAATGAAAAACTGTTTTTT. Protein sequence: CASSQDGRGANEKLFF.